A single sample is the source of the 15 T cell receptor beta chains below, sequenced in a study of chemoradiotherapy in HPV16-positive cancers. Libraries were prepared by immunoSEQ multiplex PCR; TCRdb keeps only in-frame clonotypes and omits some of them. The table shows thousands of clones, with around 81% occurring only once. This specimen was acquired from a patient who underwent chemoradiotherapy. These receptor sequences come from a human donor with HPV-associated anogenital cancer.

The CDR3 nucleotides are TGTGCCAGCAGTGACCGACACGGAGATACGCAGTATTTT. Its translation: CASSDRHGDTQYF. The chain carries TRBV6-4 and TRBJ2-3, with unresolved D. The V gene's germline CDR1 is MRHNA and CDR2 SNTAGT. Trimming stripped 2 bases from V and 5 bases from J, with 8 bases between. This CDR3 spans 13 amino acids.

V and J are TRBV2 and TRBJ1-3; D gene ambiguous. CDR3 length equals 16 residues. Germline loops: CDR1 SNHLY, CDR2 FYNNEI. V lost 3 bases and J 0 bases, leaving 12 bases between the germline ends. Here the CDR3 DNA reads TGTGCCAGCAGTGATCTCGCCGAACCCTCTGGAAACACCATATATTTT. Translating gives CASSDLAEPSGNTIYF.

This chain links TRBV28 with TRBJ2-4; 10 bases are a match to TRBD2. This CDR3 region has 14 residues. The ends lost 5 bases at V and 7 bases at J; junction bases unmatched: 5. Germline lookup yields CDR1 MDHEN and CDR2 SYDVKM. DNA for the CDR3: TGTGCCAGCAGTAGCTCTAGCGGGAGCAACATTCAGTACTTC. Amino acids: CASSSSSGSNIQYF.

The chain employs TRBV19 and TRBJ1-5, with TRBD1 matching over 12 bases. The CDR3 totals 16 residues. V trimming: 1 base; J trimming: 5 bases; junction bases outside the gene matches: 3. Per germline, CDR1 LNHDA and CDR2 SQIVND (reference sequence). DNA of the CDR3: TGTGCCAGTAGTATAGTTGGGACAGGGGGCTATCAGCCCCAGCATTTT. It encodes CASSIVGTGGYQPQHF.

The rearrangement joins TRBV7-2 to TRBJ2-2; 8 bases are a match to TRBD1. Germline loops: CDR1 SGHTA, CDR2 FQGNSA. V dropped 2 bases and J dropped 3; count of bases not matched to a gene: 8. The CDR3 has 17 amino acids. In DNA, the CDR3 is TGTGCCAGCAGCTTACACCCGGCGACAGGGGACACCGGGGAGCTGTTTTTT. Amino acids: CASSLHPATGDTGELFF.

The genes are TRBV6-1 and TRBJ1-2, with 7 bases fitting TRBD1. The CDR3 totals 13 residues. Germline V gene data show CDR1 as MNHNS and CDR2 as SASEGT. The V gene end was trimmed by 4 bases and the J gene end by 4 bases; junction bases not matched to a gene: 3. In DNA, the CDR3 is TGTGCCAGCAGTGGAGGGACAGCCTATGGCTACACCTTC. Its protein product is CASSGGTAYGYTF.

J is TRBJ2-7 and V is TRBV20-1; D gene ambiguous. The CDR3 length is 11 residues. Germline-derived CDR1 and CDR2 are DFQATT and SNEGSKA (reference sequence). The V end lost 3 bases, the J end lost 8 bases, and 11 bases lay between the germline ends. The chain's CDR3 is CSASTSSKQYF. In DNA form, the CDR3 reads TGCAGTGCTAGCACTTCGTCTAAGCAGTACTTC.

This chain joins TRBV28 and TRBJ2-5; a possible D gene is TRBD2 (5 bases). The germline V and J ends were trimmed by 7 bases and 7 bases, with 10 bases remaining between them. The CDR3 is 11 amino acids. CDR1 is MDHEN, CDR2 SYDVKM, per germline. The DNA of the CDR3 is TGTGCCAGCATCCGGGGTCTGACCCAGTACTTC. Its protein product is CASIRGLTQYF.

J is TRBJ2-1 and V is TRBV5-1, with 9 positions matching TRBD2. The germline V gene has CDR1 SGHRS and CDR2 YFSETQ. The CDR3 contains 18 residues. Germline trimming cut 4 bases from V and 1 base from J; bases unmatched to any gene: 12. CDR3 protein: CASSPRGSGRSSYNEQFF. For the CDR3, the DNA is TGCGCCAGCAGCCCCCGAGGTAGCGGGAGAAGTTCCTACAATGAGCAGTTCTTC.

The chain carries TRBV19 and TRBJ1-2, with TRBD1 as a possible D gene (5 bases). This CDR3 contains 13 residues. V was clipped by 1 base and J by 2 bases, with 5 bases between them. The germline V gene has CDR1 LNHDA and CDR2 SQIVND (reference sequence). The CDR3 loop reads CASSIAGNYGYTF. Here the CDR3 DNA reads TGTGCCAGTAGTATAGCAGGGAACTATGGCTACACCTTC.

The rearrangement links TRBV29-1 to TRBJ1-3, with 7 bases identical to TRBD1. Germline values: CDR1 SQVTM, CDR2 ANQGSEA. This CDR3 contains 13 residues. V shed 6 bases, J shed 0 bases, and the junction held 2 bases outside the gene matches. CDR3 DNA sequence: TGCAGCGTCTCAGGGGGCTCTGGAAACACCATATATTTT. Amino acids: CSVSGGSGNTIYF.

This clone has only one observation. The chain carries TRBV9 and TRBJ2-1; 10 positions match TRBD1. Germline CDR1 is SGDLS and CDR2 is YYNGEE. Trimming cost V 4 bases and J 8 bases; bases outside gene matches: 9. The CDR3 loop spans 15 amino acids. The CDR3 reads CASSPRGQGYHEQFF. Here the CDR3 DNA reads TGTGCCAGCAGCCCGCGGGGACAGGGGTACCATGAGCAGTTCTTC.

V usage is TRBV19 and J usage is TRBJ2-1; the D gene is possibly TRBD2 (5 bases). Germline V gene data show CDR1 as LNHDA and CDR2 as SQIVND (reference sequence). The CDR3 is 12 residues long. The germline V and J ends were trimmed by 5 bases and 8 bases, with 10 bases remaining between them. CDR3 sequence reads: CASSHSRDEQFF. The DNA of the CDR3 is TGTGCCAGTAGTCATTCGCGGGATGAGCAGTTCTTC.

A few counts support this clone. The V and J genes are TRBV11-1 and TRBJ1-1, with D unresolved. The V end lost 0 bases, the J end lost 4 bases, and 15 bases lay between the germline ends. The CDR3 is made up of 16 amino acids. CDR1 and CDR2 (germline): SGHAT, FQDESV (reference sequence). CDR3 in DNA: TGTGCCAGCAGCTTAGCGTGGAAGAAATCTATCACTGAAGCTTTCTTT. This gives the protein CASSLAWKKSITEAFF. The variable domain in full, with the rest retrieved from reference TRBV11-1 and TRBJ1-1, is EAEVAQSPRYKITEKSQAVAFWCDPISGHATLYWYRQILGQGPELLVQFQDESVVDDSQLPKDRFSAERLKGVDSTLKIQPAELGDSAMYLCASSLAWKKSITEAFFGQGTRLTVV.

The J gene is TRBJ1-1, the V gene TRBV5-1, with TRBD1 as a possible D gene (5 bases). The V gene lost 3 bases and the J gene lost 3 bases, with 12 bases spanning the gap. The CDR3 has 14 amino acids. Germline loops: CDR1 SGHRS, CDR2 YFSETQ. The CDR3 here is CASSSEGSDTEAFF. CDR3 nucleotides: TGCGCCAGCAGCTCCGAGGGGAGTGACACTGAAGCTTTCTTT.